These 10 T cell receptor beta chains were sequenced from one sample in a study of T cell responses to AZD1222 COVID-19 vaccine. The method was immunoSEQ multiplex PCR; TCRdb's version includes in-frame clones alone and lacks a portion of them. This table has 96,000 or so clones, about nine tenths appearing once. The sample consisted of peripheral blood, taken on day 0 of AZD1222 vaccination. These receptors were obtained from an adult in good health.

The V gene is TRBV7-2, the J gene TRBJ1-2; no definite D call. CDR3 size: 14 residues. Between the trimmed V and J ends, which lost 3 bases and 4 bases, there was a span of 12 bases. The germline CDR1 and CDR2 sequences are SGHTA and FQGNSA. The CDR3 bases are TGTGCCAGCAGCTTGGTCACAGAACTCTATGGCTACACCTTC. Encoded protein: CASSLVTELYGYTF.

The DNA of the CDR3 is TGTGCCAGCAGTTTGGCCTGGGGCACTGAAGCTTTCTTT. Translated, it gives CASSLAWGTEAFF. V and J are TRBV27 and TRBJ1-1; no clear D gene. Trimming stripped 3 bases from V and 4 bases from J, with 9 bases between. The CDR3 is made up of 13 amino acids. Germline V CDR1 and CDR2: MNHEY, SMNVEV (reference sequence).

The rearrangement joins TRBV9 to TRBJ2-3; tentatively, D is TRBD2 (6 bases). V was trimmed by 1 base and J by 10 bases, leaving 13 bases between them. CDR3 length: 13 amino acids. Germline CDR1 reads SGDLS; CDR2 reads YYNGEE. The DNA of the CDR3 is TGTGCCAGCAGCGTAACAAAAGCGGGTGCGCAGTATTTT. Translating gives CASSVTKAGAQYF.

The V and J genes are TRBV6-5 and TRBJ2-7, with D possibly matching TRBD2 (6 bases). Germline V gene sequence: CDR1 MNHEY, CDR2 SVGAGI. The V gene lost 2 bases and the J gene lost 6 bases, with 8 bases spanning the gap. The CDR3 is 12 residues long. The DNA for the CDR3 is TGTGCCAGCAGTTACCTGGGGGGCGAGCAGTACTTC. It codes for CASSYLGGEQYF.

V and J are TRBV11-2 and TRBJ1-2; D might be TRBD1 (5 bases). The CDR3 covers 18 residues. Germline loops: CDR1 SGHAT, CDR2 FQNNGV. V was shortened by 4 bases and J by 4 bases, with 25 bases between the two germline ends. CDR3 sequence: CASSSAPRRGQAVYGYTF. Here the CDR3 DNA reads TGTGCCAGCAGCTCCGCACCCCGAAGGGGTCAGGCTGTCTATGGCTACACCTTC. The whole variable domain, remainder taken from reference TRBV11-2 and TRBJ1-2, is EAGVAQSPRYKIIEKRQSVAFWCNPISGHATLYWYQQILGQGPKLLIQFQNNGVVDDSQLPKDRFSAERLKGVDSTLKIQPAKLEDSAVYLCASSSAPRRGQAVYGYTFGSGTRLTVV.

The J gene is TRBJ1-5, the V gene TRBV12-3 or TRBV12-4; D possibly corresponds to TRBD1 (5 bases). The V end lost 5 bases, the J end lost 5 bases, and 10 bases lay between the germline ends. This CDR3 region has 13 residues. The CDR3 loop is CASSSQGYQPQHF. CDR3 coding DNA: TGTGCCAGCAGTAGTCAGGGATATCAGCCCCAGCATTTT.

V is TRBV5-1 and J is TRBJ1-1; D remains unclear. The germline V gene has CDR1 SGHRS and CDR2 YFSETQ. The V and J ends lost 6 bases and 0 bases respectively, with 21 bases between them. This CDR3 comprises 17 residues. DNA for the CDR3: TGCGCCAGCACCCGGGTGCCTTTTGCGGGCATGAACACTGAAGCTTTCTTT. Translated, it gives CASTRVPFAGMNTEAFF.

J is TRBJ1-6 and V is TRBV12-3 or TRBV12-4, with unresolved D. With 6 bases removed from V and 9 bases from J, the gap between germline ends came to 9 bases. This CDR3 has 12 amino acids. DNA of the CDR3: TGTGCCAGCAGCTCTCAAGCTTCACCCCTCCACTTT. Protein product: CASSSQASPLHF.

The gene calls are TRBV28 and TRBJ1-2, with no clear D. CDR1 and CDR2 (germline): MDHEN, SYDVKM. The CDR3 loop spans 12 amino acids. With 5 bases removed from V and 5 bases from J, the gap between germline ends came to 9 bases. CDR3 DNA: TGTGCCAGCAGTGCGGGGATTTATGGCTACACCTTC. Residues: CASSAGIYGYTF.

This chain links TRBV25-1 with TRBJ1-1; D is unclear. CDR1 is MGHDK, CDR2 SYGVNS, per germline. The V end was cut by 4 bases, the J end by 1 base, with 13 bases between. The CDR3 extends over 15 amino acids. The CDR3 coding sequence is TGTGCCAGCAGTGGCCGCCAAACAGCGAACACTGAAGCTTTCTTT. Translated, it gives CASSGRQTANTEAFF.